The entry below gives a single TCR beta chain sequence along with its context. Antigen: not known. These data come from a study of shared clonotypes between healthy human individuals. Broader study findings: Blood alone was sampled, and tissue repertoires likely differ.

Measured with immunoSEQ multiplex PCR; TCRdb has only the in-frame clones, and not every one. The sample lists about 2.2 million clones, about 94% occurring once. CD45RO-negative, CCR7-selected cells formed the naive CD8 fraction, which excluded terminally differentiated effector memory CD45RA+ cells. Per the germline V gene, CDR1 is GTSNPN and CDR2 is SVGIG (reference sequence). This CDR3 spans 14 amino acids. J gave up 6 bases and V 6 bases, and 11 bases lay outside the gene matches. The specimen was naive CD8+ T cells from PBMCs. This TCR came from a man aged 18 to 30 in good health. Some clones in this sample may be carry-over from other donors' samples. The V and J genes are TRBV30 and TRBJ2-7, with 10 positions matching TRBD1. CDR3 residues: CACPRWGQGSEQYF. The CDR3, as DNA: TGTGCCTGCCCCCGGTGGGGACAGGGGTCCGAGCAGTACTTC. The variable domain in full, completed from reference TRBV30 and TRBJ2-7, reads SQTIHQWPATLVQPVGSPLSLECTVEGTSNPNLYWYRQAAGRGLQLLFYSVGIGQISSEVPQNLSASRPQDRQFILSSKKLLLSDSGFYLCACPRWGQGSEQYFGPGTRLTVT.